This passage covers 21 T cell receptor beta chains from one sample sequenced in a study of spatial heterogeneity in lung cancer (dated by TCRdb to about 2019). What the work shows at the level of the full study, not this receptor alone: The tumor nonsynonymous mutation count correlated with the number of expanded intratumoral alpha and beta TCRs.

What the time point label conveys for this sample: sample taken at primary tumor resection. The library relied on 5' RACE. Sequencing instrument: NextSeq 500. Using fastp trimming at Q25 and MiXCR clonotype assembly, TCRdb reanalyzed the public sequencing data and kept in-frame beta chains. Each record represents a unique CDR3 protein, reported with the most common genes and DNA among its rows. The sample includes approximately 12,000 distinct CDR3 sequences, with 4% to 5.5% observed a single time. The ten largest clones represent approximately 25% of the sample. No antigen has been assigned to these receptors. The material was lung tumor tissue, obtained at surgery. The receptor set was obtained from a male donor with early-stage non-small cell lung cancer.

This clonotype has a count of ten or more. The chain couples TRBV15 to TRBJ1-2; TRBD1 is a possible D gene (6 bases). Germline CDR1 and CDR2: LNHNV and YYDKDF (reference sequence). The CDR3 sequence is 13 residues long. V gave up 3 bases and J gave up 7 bases, with 12 bases separating them. CDR3 amino acids: CATSREAQGGYTF. CDR3 nucleotide sequence: TGTGCCACCAGCAGGGAAGCACAGGGTGGCTACACCTTC.

By frequency in the sample, this clonotype is medium-sized (0.01 to 0.1%). The J gene is TRBJ1-1, the V gene TRBV20-1; no clear D gene. The germline V gene has CDR1 DFQATT and CDR2 SNEGSKA (reference sequence). Trimming left V 0 bases short and J 0 bases short, with 8 bases between. CDR3 length equals 14 residues. The CDR3: CSARDEGLNTEAFF. In DNA form, the CDR3 reads TGCAGTGCTAGAGATGAGGGTCTGAACACTGAAGCTTTCTTT.

This clonotype was observed many times. This chain links TRBV28 with TRBJ1-1, with 8 bases identical to TRBD1. V dropped 6 bases and J dropped 8; count of bases not matched to a gene: 5. Germline V gene lookup returns CDR1 MDHEN and CDR2 SYDVKM. This CDR3 comprises 12 residues. As DNA, the CDR3 is TGTGCCAGCAGCCTCTGGGACAGGGAAGCTTTCTTT. The encoded protein is CASSLWDREAFF.

For the CDR3, the DNA is TGTGCCAGCAGCCCAAGCGAGGCAGATACGCAGTATTTT. This gives the protein CASSPSEADTQYF. The chain is built from TRBV7-2 and TRBJ2-3; D not certain. Germline-derived CDR1 and CDR2 are SGHTA and FQGNSA. Between the trimmed V and J ends, which lost 5 bases and 4 bases, there was a span of 10 bases. This CDR3 has 13 amino acids.

This clonotype was observed once. The chain joins TRBV10-3 to TRBJ2-5; no clear D gene. Trimming removed 2 bases from V and 9 bases from J, with 10 bases in between. This CDR3 has 12 residues. Germline assignment: CDR1 ENHRY and CDR2 SYGVKD. The CDR3 spells CAISEDIKAQYF. The CDR3 DNA reads TGTGCCATCAGTGAGGACATTAAGGCCCAGTACTTC.

The CDR3: CSAREQHSYNEQFF. DNA of the CDR3: TGCAGTGCTAGAGAACAGCACTCCTACAATGAGCAGTTCTTC. This sequence joins TRBV20-1 and TRBJ2-1; D not certain. Deletions cut 0 bases from V and 0 bases from J, with 6 bases between. CDR3 length equals 14 residues. Germline V gene lookup returns CDR1 DFQATT and CDR2 SNEGSKA (reference sequence).

This clonotype was observed a handful of times. V gene TRBV5-6 combines with J gene TRBJ2-5; tentative D call: TRBD1 (5 bases). This CDR3 is 14 amino acids long. Deletions cut 0 bases from V and 2 bases from J, with 8 bases between. Germline V gives CDR1 SGHDT, CDR2 YYEEEE. CDR3 in amino acids: CASSLEGLQETQYF. CDR3 nucleotides: TGTGCCAGCAGCTTGGAGGGGTTACAAGAGACCCAGTACTTC.

At least ten counts were recorded for this clonotype. The J gene is TRBJ2-7, the V gene TRBV28; TRBD1 matches 9 bases. The CDR3 is 17 residues long. V was clipped by 6 bases and J by 0 bases; unmatched bases: 12. CDR1 and CDR2 (germline): MDHEN, SYDVKM. This CDR3 reads CASRTGTGTPNSYEQYF. DNA for the CDR3: TGTGCCAGCAGAACCGGGACAGGGACCCCAAACTCCTACGAGCAGTACTTC.

This clonotype was seen many times. The chain carries TRBV9 and TRBJ2-3, with 8 bases aligning to TRBD1. Germline V CDR1 and CDR2: SGDLS, YYNGEE. After removal of 2 bases from V and 4 bases from J, the junction contained 3 bases not matched to a gene. The CDR3 contains 14 residues. The CDR3 DNA is TGTGCCAGCAGCGTCGACAGGGGCCCAGATACGCAGTATTTT. It is translated as CASSVDRGPDTQYF.

The chain carries TRBV7-2 and TRBJ2-2, with D unresolved. Trimming shortened V by 0 bases and J by 3 bases, and 2 bases separated the two germline ends. Germline CDR1 reads SGHTA; CDR2 reads FQGNSA. The CDR3 sequence is 13 residues long. The CDR3 reads CASSLAHTGELFF. CDR3 bases: TGTGCCAGCAGCTTAGCGCACACCGGGGAGCTGTTTTTT.

This chain links TRBV20-1 with TRBJ1-2; 7 bases line up with TRBD1. The germline CDR1 and CDR2 sequences are DFQATT and SNEGSKA (reference sequence). After removal of 0 bases from V and 8 bases from J, the junction contained 18 bases not matched to a gene. The CDR3 has 17 residues. The CDR3 DNA follows: TGCAGTGCTAGAGAAAGGGACAGACCTTTAAGGGCTTTCGGCTACACCTTC. Translating gives CSARERDRPLRAFGYTF.

This clonotype was detected many times. The chain joins TRBV7-8 to TRBJ2-7; no firm D call. Germline V gene lookup returns CDR1 SGHVS and CDR2 FQNEAQ. CDR3 length: 13 amino acids. The V end was cut by 1 base, the J end by 3 bases, with 7 bases between. The CDR3 sequence is CASSLGHSYEQYF. For the CDR3, the DNA is TGTGCCAGCAGCTTAGGCCACAGCTACGAGCAGTACTTC. The full variable domain, with the rest looked up from reference TRBV7-8 and TRBJ2-7, is GAGVSQSPRYKVAKRGQDVALRCDPISGHVSLFWYQQALGQGPEFLTYFQNEAQLDKSGLPSDRFFAERPEGSVSTLKIQRTQQEDSAVYLCASSLGHSYEQYFGPGTRLTVT.

This clonotype came up a few times. The genes are TRBV9 and TRBJ2-1; a weak D match, TRBD1 (6 bases). Germline loops: CDR1 SGDLS, CDR2 YYNGEE. V was cut by 4 bases and J by 5 bases, with 16 bases left in between. The CDR3 extends over 15 amino acids. The CDR3 spells CASSPRAAGDNEQFF. The CDR3 DNA reads as TGTGCCAGCAGCCCCCGAGCTGCAGGGGACAATGAGCAGTTCTTC.

In its sample, this clonotype was seen many times. The gene calls are TRBV28 and TRBJ2-3, with D possibly being TRBD1 or TRBD2 (5 bases each). V lost 2 bases and J 6 bases, leaving 27 bases between the germline ends. The CDR3 length is 19 residues. CDR1 MDHEN and CDR2 SYDVKM come from the germline V gene. CDR3 bases: TGTGCCAGCAGTTTAGAAGGGGTAGCGTTACACAAGATATCGGATACGCAGTATTTT. Translating gives CASSLEGVALHKISDTQYF.

This clonotype was seen ten or more times. The rearrangement uses TRBV20-1 and TRBJ2-4; 9 bases are shared with TRBD1. Germline V gene sequence: CDR1 DFQATT, CDR2 SNEGSKA (reference sequence). The CDR3 is 13 residues long. The CDR3 reads CSVPGTGLDIQYF. The DNA for the CDR3 is TGCAGCGTCCCCGGGACAGGGTTAGACATTCAGTACTTC.

This clonotype was seen ten or more times. The chain is built from TRBV7-8 and TRBJ1-5; no definite D call. V was clipped by 5 bases and J by 5 bases, with 7 bases between them. This CDR3 spans 12 amino acids. Per germline, CDR1 SGHVS and CDR2 FQNEAQ. The CDR3 spells CASSDTDQPQHF. In DNA, the CDR3 is TGTGCCAGCAGCGATACAGATCAGCCCCAGCATTTT. Drawing the rest from reference TRBV7-8 and TRBJ1-5, the complete variable domain is GAGVSQSPRYKVAKRGQDVALRCDPISGHVSLFWYQQALGQGPEFLTYFQNEAQLDKSGLPSDRFFAERPEGSVSTLKIQRTQQEDSAVYLCASSDTDQPQHFGDGTRLSIL.

This clonotype showed up many times. The chain employs TRBV5-6 and TRBJ1-1; the D gene is possibly TRBD1 (6 bases). This CDR3 is 13 amino acids long. In germline, CDR1 is SGHDT, CDR2 YYEEEE. V lost 4 bases and J 6 bases, leaving 13 bases between the germline ends. CDR3 sequence: CASSLQGWAEAFF. The CDR3 DNA reads as TGTGCCAGCAGCCTACAGGGCTGGGCTGAAGCTTTCTTT.

This clonotype came up many times. The chain employs TRBV7-9 and TRBJ2-7; D not resolved. The CDR3 covers 13 residues. Germline loops: CDR1 SEHNR, CDR2 FQNEAQ (reference sequence). V gave up 5 bases and J gave up 2 bases, with 10 bases separating them. CDR3 amino acids: CASSPSGPYEQYF. The CDR3 nucleotides are TGTGCCAGCAGCCCCTCCGGTCCCTACGAGCAGTACTTC.

The V and J genes are TRBV18 and TRBJ1-5; TRBD1 agrees at 7 bases. CDR3 size: 15 residues. Germline V CDR1 and CDR2: KGHSH, LQKENI. J lost 8 bases, V lost 2 bases, and 9 bases had no gene match. The CDR3 nucleotides are TGTGCCAGCTCACCAGGACAGGCCTCAATCAAGCCCCAGCATTTT. It encodes CASSPGQASIKPQHF.

The table lists this clonotype with many counts. The chain combines TRBV11-2 with TRBJ1-1; D possibly corresponds to TRBD1 (6 bases). CDR3 length: 13 residues. Germline V gene sequence: CDR1 SGHAT, CDR2 FQNNGV. V was cut by 0 bases and J by 4 bases, with 6 bases left in between. CDR3 protein: CASSLEQGTEAFF. The CDR3 nucleotides are TGTGCCAGCAGCTTAGAACAGGGCACTGAAGCTTTCTTT.

This clonotype was detected ten times or more. The rearrangement links TRBV3-1 to TRBJ1-1; D is undetermined. Germline V gene lookup returns CDR1 LGHDT and CDR2 YNNKEL (reference sequence). The CDR3 is 16 amino acids. V was cut by 4 bases and J by 4 bases, with 19 bases left in between. CDR3 region: CASSLSWTEQSTEAFF. Here the CDR3 DNA reads TGTGCCAGCAGCCTCTCCTGGACGGAACAAAGCACTGAAGCTTTCTTT.